The present T cell receptor beta chain was sequenced within a study of blood T cell repertoires in COVID-19. The overall study: The study drew acute and convalescent COVID-19 samples from the United States, Italy and Spain. T cells, B-cell-depleted T cells, or PBMCs supplied cDNA or gDNA.

As handled by the study authors: Amplification from reference gene primers served as the basis for estimated nucleated cell counts. Profiled with immunoSEQ multiplex PCR; TCRdb holds only in-frame clones, not every one. V and J calls and clone size are those listed in that table; D and trimming were worked out from the DNA. The sample includes under 300,000 clones, 80% to 85% of them seen just once. Trimming shortened V by 7 bases and J by 5 bases, and 14 bases separated the two germline ends. This CDR3 region has 14 residues. CDR1 and CDR2 from the germline V gene are LNHDA and SQIVND (reference sequence). This clone rates as medium-sized.

This TCR came from an older woman with active or convalescent COVID-19. J is TRBJ1-4 and V is TRBV19; a weak D match, TRBD1 (5 bases). What was sequenced was peripheral blood. Written as DNA, the CDR3 is TGTGCCAGTAAGCGCAGGGAACGGAATGAAAAACTGTTTTTT. It specifies CASKRRERNEKLFF. Full variable domain (rest looked up from reference TRBV19 and TRBJ1-4): DGGITQSPKYLFRKEGQNVTLSCEQNLNHDAMYWYRQDPGQGLRLIYYSQIVNDFQKGDIAEGYSVSREKKESFPLTVTSAQKNPTAFYLCASKRRERNEKLFFGSGTQLSVL.